This passage covers 17 T cell receptor beta chains from one sample sequenced in a study of T cell changes during pregnancy in multiple sclerosis (dated by TCRdb to the late 2010s). The receptor library was made with the immunoSEQ multiplex PCR assay. The source is immuneACCESS, and TCRdb retained only in-frame sequences with V and J called. Part of the clones is not carried over; for the studies checked, unresolved V genes explain less than half of this, and the remainder is unexplained. The sample table holds tens of thousands of clones, of which 80% to 95% were seen once. The ten top clones hold more than 0.3% of the sample. The source material was CD4+ T cells from peripheral blood mononuclear cells, sampled in the third trimester of pregnancy. Source of these receptors: a female donor in good health, enrolled as a control in a pregnancy study.

This chain links TRBV27 with TRBJ2-1; 8 positions agree with TRBD2. From germline, CDR1 is MNHEY and CDR2 SMNVEV (reference sequence). This CDR3 is 17 amino acids long. With V trimmed by 1 base and J by 0 bases, 5 bases remained unmatched. As DNA, the CDR3 is TGTGCCAGCAGTTTATTAAAGAGCGGGAGCTCCTACAATGAGCAGTTCTTC. This encodes CASSLLKSGSSYNEQFF.

This chain links TRBV9 with TRBJ2-7, with 13 bases lining up with TRBD2. This CDR3 is 15 amino acids long. V lost 5 bases to trimming and J lost 7 bases; unmatched junction nucleotides: 9. CDR1 is SGDLS, CDR2 YYNGEE, per germline. The CDR3: CASSIGTSGTGEQYF. In nucleotides, the CDR3 is TGTGCCAGCAGTATCGGGACTAGCGGGACGGGGGAGCAGTACTTC.

This CDR3 is CASSILAGGPHYGYTF. In DNA form, the CDR3 reads TGTGCCAGCAGTATCCTCGCCGGAGGCCCCCACTATGGCTACACCTTC. The chain carries TRBV28 and TRBJ1-2; D ambiguous. Germline assignment: CDR1 MDHEN and CDR2 SYDVKM. V was clipped by 5 bases and J by 3 bases, with 19 bases between them. The CDR3 covers 16 residues.

This chain links TRBV15 with TRBJ1-4, with D possibly matching TRBD1 (5 bases). The germline V gene encodes CDR1 LNHNV and CDR2 YYDKDF (reference sequence). V lost 0 bases and J 6 bases, leaving 11 bases between the germline ends. CDR3 length: 15 residues. The CDR3 reads CATSRDGVGDEKLFF. The CDR3, as DNA: TGTGCCACCAGCAGAGACGGTGTAGGGGATGAAAAACTGTTTTTT.

The chain joins TRBV10-3 to TRBJ2-2, with 10 bases matching TRBD1. After removal of 6 bases from V and 2 bases from J, the junction contained 3 bases not matched to a gene. In germline, CDR1 is ENHRY, CDR2 SYGVKD. The CDR3 covers 15 residues. CDR3 coding DNA: TGTGCCATCAGAATGACAGGGGGCAACACCGGGGAGCTGTTTTTT. Amino acid sequence: CAIRMTGGNTGELFF.

The chain joins TRBV4-1 to TRBJ2-5; 8 bases line up with TRBD2. This CDR3 has 14 residues. V was clipped by 2 bases and J by 4 bases; unmatched bases: 3. Germline CDR1 is MGHRA and CDR2 is YSYEKL. CDR3 DNA: TGCGCCAGCAGCCAACTGCTAGCGGGAGAGACCCAGTACTTC. Amino acids: CASSQLLAGETQYF.

This chain joins TRBV30 and TRBJ2-7, with D possibly matching TRBD2 (6 bases). Trimming shortened V by 1 base and J by 7 bases, and 14 bases separated the two germline ends. There are 13 residues in the CDR3. The V gene's germline CDR1 is GTSNPN and CDR2 SVGIG (reference sequence). Here the CDR3 DNA reads TGTGCCTGGAGTGGGGCCGGGGGAGAGGAGCAGTACTTC. This translates into CAWSGAGGEEQYF.

The chain uses TRBV30 and TRBJ1-3; D remains unclear. Germline CDR1 and CDR2: GTSNPN and SVGIG (reference sequence). The CDR3 is 13 residues long. The V end lost 2 bases, the J end lost 3 bases, and 8 bases lay between the germline ends. The CDR3 DNA follows: TGTGCCTGGAGTTCCAGGAATGGAAACACCATATATTTT. As protein: CAWSSRNGNTIYF.

This chain links TRBV15 with TRBJ2-3; D is perhaps TRBD2 (6 bases). Germline V gene sequence: CDR1 LNHNV, CDR2 YYDKDF (reference sequence). The V and J ends lost 8 bases and 1 base respectively, with 13 bases between them. This CDR3 region has 14 residues. CDR3 DNA: TGTGCCACCGCGGGGCGGGGCCGCACAGATACGCAGTATTTT. This encodes CATAGRGRTDTQYF.

The rearrangement uses TRBV10-3 and TRBJ2-1; possibly TRBD2 for D (6 bases). CDR3 length equals 14 residues. Germline lookup yields CDR1 ENHRY and CDR2 SYGVKD. V dropped 9 bases and J dropped 8 bases, with 20 bases sitting between them. CDR3 bases: TGTGCCATGACTCCGGGACCCGGGGGTCATGAGCAGTTCTTC. This sequence encodes CAMTPGPGGHEQFF.

The genes are TRBV10-1 and TRBJ2-7; D call uncertain. Germline V gives CDR1 WNHNN, CDR2 SYGVQD (reference sequence). V dropped 3 bases and J dropped 3 bases, with 15 bases sitting between them. This CDR3 spans 15 amino acids. The CDR3 loop reads CASSDKQAPYYEQYF. The CDR3 DNA reads as TGCGCCAGCAGTGATAAGCAGGCCCCCTACTACGAGCAGTACTTC.

This clone is a singleton in its sample. V and J are TRBV15 and TRBJ2-1; 7 nucleotides line up with TRBD2. The CDR3 contains 9 residues. Losses at the gene ends were 10 bases for V and 13 bases for J; bases not matched to a gene: 4. Germline V gene lookup returns CDR1 LNHNV and CDR2 YYDKDF (reference sequence). The CDR3 region is CAMGGNQFF. Written as DNA, the CDR3 is TGTGCCATGGGAGGGAACCAGTTCTTC. Variable domain in full (rest from reference TRBV15 and TRBJ2-1): DAMVIQNPRYQVTQFGKPVTLSCSQTLNHNVMYWYQQKSSQAPKLLFHYYDKDFNNEADTPDNFQSRRPNTSFCFLDIRSPGLGDTAMYLCAMGGNQFFGPGTRLTVL.

CDR3 amino acids: CASALGGQGNEQFF. In nucleotides, the CDR3 is TGTGCCAGCGCCCTCGGGGGACAGGGAAATGAGCAGTTCTTC. This chain links TRBV18 with TRBJ2-1; 9 bases are a match to TRBD1. The junction had 9 bases not matched to a gene; V was cut back by 8 bases and J by 7 bases. The CDR3 has 14 residues. CDR1 is KGHSH, CDR2 LQKENI, per germline.

The CDR3 spells CASSLGGLSSYEQYF. The DNA for the CDR3 is TGTGCCAGCAGCTTAGGGGGGCTAAGCTCCTACGAGCAGTACTTC. This chain links TRBV11-3 with TRBJ2-7; D might be TRBD1 (6 bases). The V gene lost 1 base and the J gene lost 0 bases, with 10 bases spanning the gap. The CDR3 totals 15 residues. Germline V gene sequence: CDR1 SGHNT, CDR2 YENEEA.

The V call is TRBV5-1, the J call TRBJ2-3; 7 bases line up with TRBD2. J lost 2 bases, V lost 4 bases, and 4 bases had no gene match. Germline V gene lookup returns CDR1 SGHRS and CDR2 YFSETQ. This CDR3 contains 14 residues. The DNA of the CDR3 is TGCGCCAGCAGCCCGCTAGCGGACACAGATACGCAGTATTTT. Translation gives CASSPLADTDTQYF.

The chain couples TRBV9 to TRBJ2-1; tentatively, D is TRBD2 (6 bases). Between the trimmed V and J ends, which lost 3 bases and 0 bases, there was a span of 10 bases. Per the germline V gene, CDR1 is SGDLS and CDR2 is YYNGEE. This CDR3 contains 15 residues. The CDR3 DNA reads as TGTGCCAGCAGCGCGGGGGAACTCTCCTACAATGAGCAGTTCTTC. Amino acid sequence: CASSAGELSYNEQFF.

The V call is TRBV7-9, the J call TRBJ1-4; 9 bases agree with TRBD1. CDR3 size: 16 residues. Looked up from germline, CDR1 is SEHNR and CDR2 is FQNEAQ (reference sequence). V gave up 5 bases and J gave up 3 bases; unmatched junction bases: 7. DNA for the CDR3: TGTGCCAGCAGCCCCCGACAGGGGGTTCCTAATGAAAAACTGTTTTTT. It specifies CASSPRQGVPNEKLFF.